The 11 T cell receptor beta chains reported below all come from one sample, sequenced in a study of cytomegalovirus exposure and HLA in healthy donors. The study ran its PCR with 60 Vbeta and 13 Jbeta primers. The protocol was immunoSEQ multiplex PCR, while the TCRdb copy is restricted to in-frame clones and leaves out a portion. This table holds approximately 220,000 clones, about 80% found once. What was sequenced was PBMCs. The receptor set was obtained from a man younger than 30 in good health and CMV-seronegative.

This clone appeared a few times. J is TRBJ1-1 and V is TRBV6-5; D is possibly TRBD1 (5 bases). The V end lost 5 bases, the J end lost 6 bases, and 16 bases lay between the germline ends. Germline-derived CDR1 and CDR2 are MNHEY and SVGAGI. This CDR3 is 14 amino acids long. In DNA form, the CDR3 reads TGTGCCAGCAGTCTTACCACAGGAATCCCTGAAGCTTTCTTT. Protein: CASSLTTGIPEAFF.

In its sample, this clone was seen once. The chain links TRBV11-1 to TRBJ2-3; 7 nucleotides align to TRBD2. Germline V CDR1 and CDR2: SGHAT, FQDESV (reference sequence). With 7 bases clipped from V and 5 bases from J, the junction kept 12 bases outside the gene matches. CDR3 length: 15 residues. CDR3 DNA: TGTGCCAGCACCACTCGGGGGGAATTCGGAGATACGCAGTATTTT. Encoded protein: CASTTRGEFGDTQYF.

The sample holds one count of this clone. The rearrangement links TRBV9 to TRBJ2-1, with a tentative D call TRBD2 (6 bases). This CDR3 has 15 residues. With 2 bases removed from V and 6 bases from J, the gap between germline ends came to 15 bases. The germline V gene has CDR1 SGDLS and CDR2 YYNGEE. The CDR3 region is CASSVEGLKSNEQFF. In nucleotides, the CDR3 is TGTGCCAGCAGCGTGGAGGGGCTAAAATCCAATGAGCAGTTCTTC.

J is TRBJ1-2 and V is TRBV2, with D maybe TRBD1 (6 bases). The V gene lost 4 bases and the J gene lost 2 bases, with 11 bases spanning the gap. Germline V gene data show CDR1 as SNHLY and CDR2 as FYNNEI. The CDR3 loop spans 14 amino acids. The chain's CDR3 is CASSGRGGNYGYTF. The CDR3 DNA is TGTGCCAGCAGTGGTAGAGGGGGAAACTATGGCTACACCTTC.

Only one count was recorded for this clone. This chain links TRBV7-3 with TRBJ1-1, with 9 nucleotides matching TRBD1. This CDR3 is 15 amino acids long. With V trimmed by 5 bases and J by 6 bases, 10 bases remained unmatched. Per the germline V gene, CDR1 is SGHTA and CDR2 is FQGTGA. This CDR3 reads CASSPWTGERPEAFF. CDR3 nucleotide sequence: TGTGCCAGCAGCCCGTGGACAGGGGAGAGGCCTGAAGCTTTCTTT.

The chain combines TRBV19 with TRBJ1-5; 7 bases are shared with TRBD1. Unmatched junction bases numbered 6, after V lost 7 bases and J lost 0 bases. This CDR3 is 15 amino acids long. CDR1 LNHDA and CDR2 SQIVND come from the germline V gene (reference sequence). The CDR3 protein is CASTRQGNSNQPQHF. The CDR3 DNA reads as TGTGCCAGTACCAGACAGGGTAATAGCAATCAGCCCCAGCATTTT.

CDR3 residues: CAWRLAGGFYEQYF. In nucleotides, the CDR3 is TGTGCCTGGAGGTTAGCGGGAGGTTTCTACGAGCAGTACTTC. The V gene is TRBV30, the J gene TRBJ2-7, with TRBD2 matching over 10 bases. Germline V gene lookup returns CDR1 GTSNPN and CDR2 SVGIG (reference sequence). Trimming at V came to 3 bases and at J to 3 bases, leaving 5 bases not matched to a gene. The length of the CDR3 is 14 residues.

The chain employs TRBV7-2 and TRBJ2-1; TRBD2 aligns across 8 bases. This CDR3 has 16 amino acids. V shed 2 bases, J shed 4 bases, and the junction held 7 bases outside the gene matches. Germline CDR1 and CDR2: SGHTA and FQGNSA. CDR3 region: CASSLRGLGSYNEQFF. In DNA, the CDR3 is TGTGCCAGCAGCTTAAGGGGACTAGGGTCTTACAATGAGCAGTTCTTC.

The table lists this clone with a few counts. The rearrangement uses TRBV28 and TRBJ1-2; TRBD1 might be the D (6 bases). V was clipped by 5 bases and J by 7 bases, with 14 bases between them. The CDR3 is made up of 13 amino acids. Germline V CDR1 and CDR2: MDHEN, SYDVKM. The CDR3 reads CASSPTGKVGYTF. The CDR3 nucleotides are TGTGCCAGCAGTCCAACAGGGAAGGTTGGCTACACCTTC.

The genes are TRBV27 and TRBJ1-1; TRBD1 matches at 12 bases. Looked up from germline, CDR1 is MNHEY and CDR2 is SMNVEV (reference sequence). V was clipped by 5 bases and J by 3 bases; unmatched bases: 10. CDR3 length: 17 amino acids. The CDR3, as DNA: TGTGCCAGCAGTCCGGGACAGGGGGCCTTAAGGGACACTGAAGCTTTCTTT. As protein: CASSPGQGALRDTEAFF.

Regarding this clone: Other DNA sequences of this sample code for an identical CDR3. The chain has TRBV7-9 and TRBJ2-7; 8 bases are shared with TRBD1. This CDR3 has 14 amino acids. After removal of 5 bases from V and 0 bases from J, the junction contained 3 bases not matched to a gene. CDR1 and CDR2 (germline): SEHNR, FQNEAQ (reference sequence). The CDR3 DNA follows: TGTGCCAGCAGCCTGGGACAGGCCTCCTACGAGCAGTACTTC. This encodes CASSLGQASYEQYF.